The clone carrying this T cell receptor (beta chain) was seen a handful of times. The source of the sample is a study of response to subunit inactivated influenza vaccine. MiXCR, run by TCRdb on the RT-PCR reads, gives a single entry per CDR3 protein. The sample includes 700,000 to 900,000 distinct CDR3 sequences, around 21% of them seen just once. This sample comprised PBMCs from blood, obtained around 5 days after vaccination. The clonotype originates from a middle-aged man who received an inactivated influenza vaccine.

Here the CDR3 reads CSARAGTSPTDTQYF. CDR3 in DNA: TGCAGTGCCCGGGCCGGGACTAGCCCCACAGATACGCAGTATTTT. The V and J genes are TRBV20-1 and TRBJ2-3, with TRBD2 matching over 9 bases. After removal of 6 bases from V and 2 bases from J, the junction contained 9 bases not matched to a gene. CDR3 size: 15 residues. CDR1 is DFQATT and CDR2 is SNEGSKA in the germline V gene (reference sequence).